The T cell receptor (beta chain) under discussion was sequenced for a study of T cells expressing NK-cell markers. At the level of the study: Sorted CD3+CD56+NKG2C+, CD3+CD56+NKG2C- and CD3+CD56-NKG2C+ T-cell subsets were beta-chain profiled. HCMV seropositivity characterized most of the eight sequenced donors, and seronegativity one.

CDR1 MNHEY and CDR2 SVGEGT come from the germline V gene. The CDR3 totals 13 residues. 5'RACE template switching with UMIs produced the TCR beta cDNA. TCRdb re-called the 5' RACE reads and catalogs CDR3 proteins one per entry, DNA excluded. The listing contains about 140,000 distinct CDR3 sequences. This sequence originates from a man between 18 and 35 years old in good health. The rearrangement joins TRBV6-2 or TRBV6-3 to TRBJ2-2. Sequencing was performed on blood T cells: a sorted CD56 or NKG2C T cell subset, CD4+ or CD8+ T cells, or bulk PBMC T cells (not recorded which). CDR3 in amino acids: CAGSGANTGELFF.